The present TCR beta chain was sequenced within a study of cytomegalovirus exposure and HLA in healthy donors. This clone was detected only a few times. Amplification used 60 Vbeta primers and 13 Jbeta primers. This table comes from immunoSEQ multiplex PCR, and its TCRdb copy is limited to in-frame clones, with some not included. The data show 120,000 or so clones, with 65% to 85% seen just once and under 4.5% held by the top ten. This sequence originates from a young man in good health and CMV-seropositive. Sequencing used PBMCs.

The CDR3 region has the DNA TGTGCCAGTAGTATAGGGGCTTTTTCGCGGGGTCACGATACGCAGTATTTT. It specifies CASSIGAFSRGHDTQYF. The J gene is TRBJ2-3, the V gene TRBV19; perhaps TRBD2 as D (6 bases). The CDR3 is made up of 17 amino acids. Germline CDR1 and CDR2: LNHDA and SQIVND (reference sequence). Between the trimmed V and J ends, which lost 1 base and 6 bases, there was a span of 20 bases.